This T cell receptor (beta chain) was retrieved from a study of technical replicates of blood from a handful of donors. TCRdb's copy holds only in-frame clones and misses some; the assay was immunoSEQ multiplex PCR. The repertoire holds over 75,000 clones, with approximately 96% as singletons. Germline V gives CDR1 SQVTM, CDR2 ANQGSEA. The ends lost 3 bases at V and 1 base at J; junction bases unmatched: 2. The CDR3 loop spans 14 amino acids. The source of this sequence is a human donor in good health. Sequencing was carried out using T cells isolated from PBMCs. The V gene is TRBV29-1, the J gene TRBJ2-2, with 7 bases that match TRBD1. This chain's CDR3 is CSVEDRLNTGELFF. In DNA form, the CDR3 reads TGCAGCGTTGAGGACAGGCTGAACACCGGGGAGCTGTTTTTT.